This TCR beta chain was found in a study of blood T cell repertoires in COVID-19. Study-level information: The study drew acute and convalescent COVID-19 samples from the United States, Italy and Spain. Nucleic acid was either cDNA or gDNA, and it came from T cells, B-cell-depleted T cells, or PBMCs.

Assay: immunoSEQ multiplex PCR; the TCRdb copy retains only in-frame clones and omits some. The table lists 200,000 to 300,000 clones, around 84% of them singletons. The clonotype was recovered from a man aged 60 to 69 with acute or convalescent COVID-19. Sequencing was performed on peripheral blood.

The CDR3 DNA reads as TGTGCCAGCAGGACGGACAGGGCGCGGGGATACGCTTTCTTT. Encoded protein: CASRTDRARGYAFF. The chain joins TRBV6-5 to TRBJ1-1; 8 bases are a match to TRBD1. CDR3 length: 14 amino acids. Germline values: CDR1 MNHEY, CDR2 SVGAGI. With 6 bases clipped from V and 11 bases from J, the junction kept 14 bases outside the gene matches.